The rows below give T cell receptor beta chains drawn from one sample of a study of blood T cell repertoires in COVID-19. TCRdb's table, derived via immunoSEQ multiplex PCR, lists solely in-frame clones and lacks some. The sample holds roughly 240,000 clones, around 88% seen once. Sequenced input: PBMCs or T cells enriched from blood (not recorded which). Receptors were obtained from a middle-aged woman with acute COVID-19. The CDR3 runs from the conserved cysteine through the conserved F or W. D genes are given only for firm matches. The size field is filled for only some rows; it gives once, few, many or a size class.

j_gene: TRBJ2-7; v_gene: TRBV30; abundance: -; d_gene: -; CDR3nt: TGTGCTCAGCGCAGGGGCTCCTACGAGCAGTACTTC; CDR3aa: CAQRRGSYEQYF
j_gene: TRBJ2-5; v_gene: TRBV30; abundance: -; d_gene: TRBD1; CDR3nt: TGTGCCTGGAGTAGGGGGCTCGGAGAAGAGACCCAGTACTTC; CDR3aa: CAWSRGLGEETQYF
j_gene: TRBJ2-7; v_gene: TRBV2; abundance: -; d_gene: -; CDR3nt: TGTGCCAGCAGTGAAGTAGGGGTCCACGAGCAGTACTTC; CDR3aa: CASSEVGVHEQYF
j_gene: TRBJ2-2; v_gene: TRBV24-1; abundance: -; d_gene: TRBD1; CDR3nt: TGTGCCACCAGCAAGACAGGGACCGCCGCGAACACCGGGGAGCTGTTTTTT; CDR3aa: CATSKTGTAANTGELFF
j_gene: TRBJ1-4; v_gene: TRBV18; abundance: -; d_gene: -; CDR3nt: TGTGCCAGCTCACCTTGGAATCAAGCGGCTGCAACTAATGAAAAACTGTTTTTT; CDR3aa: CASSPWNQAAATNEKLFF
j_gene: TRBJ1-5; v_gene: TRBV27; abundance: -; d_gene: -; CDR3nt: TGTGCCAGCAGTCCCTTCTGGACAGAAAGCAATCAGCCCCAGCATTTT; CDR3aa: CASSPFWTESNQPQHF
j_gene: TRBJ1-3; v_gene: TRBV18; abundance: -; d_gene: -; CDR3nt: TGTGCCAGCTCACCTGGCGGCAGCTCTGGAAACACCATATATTTT; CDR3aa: CASSPGGSSGNTIYF
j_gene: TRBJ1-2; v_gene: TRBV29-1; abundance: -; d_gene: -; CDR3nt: TGCAGCGTTGAAGTTCCCCTCCTCTATGGCTACACCTTC; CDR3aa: CSVEVPLLYGYTF
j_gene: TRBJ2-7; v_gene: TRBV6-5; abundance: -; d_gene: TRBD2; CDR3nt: TGTGCCAGCAGTTTAACTAGCGGAACCTACGAGCAGTACTTC; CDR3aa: CASSLTSGTYEQYF
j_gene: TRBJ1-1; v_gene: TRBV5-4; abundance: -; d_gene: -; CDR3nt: TGTGCCAGCAGCCGGACGCAACAGGTCGTGACTGAAGCTTTCTTT; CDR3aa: CASSRTQQVVTEAFF
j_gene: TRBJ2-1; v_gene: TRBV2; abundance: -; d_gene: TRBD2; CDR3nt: TGTGCCAGCGGACGACTAGCGGGAGACAATGAGCAGTTCTTC; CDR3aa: CASGRLAGDNEQFF
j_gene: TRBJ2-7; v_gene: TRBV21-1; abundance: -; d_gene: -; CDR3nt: TGTGCCAGCAGCCCCCCTTGGCGGTCCTCCTACGAGCAGTACTTC; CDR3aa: CASSPPWRSSYEQYF
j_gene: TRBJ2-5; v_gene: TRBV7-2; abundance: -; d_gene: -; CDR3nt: TGTGCCAGCAGCCACCAGAGGGCAGCCCAAGAGACCCAGTACTTC; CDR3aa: CASSHQRAAQETQYF
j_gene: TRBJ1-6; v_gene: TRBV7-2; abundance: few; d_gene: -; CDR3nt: TGTGCCAGCAGCCCGTGGACAGCCTATAATTCACCCCTCCACTTT; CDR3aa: CASSPWTAYNSPLHF
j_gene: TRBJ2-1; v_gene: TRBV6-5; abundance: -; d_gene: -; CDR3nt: TGTGCCAGCAGTTCCGGTCCGGGCGGGGTCAATGAGCAGTTCTTC; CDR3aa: CASSSGPGGVNEQFF
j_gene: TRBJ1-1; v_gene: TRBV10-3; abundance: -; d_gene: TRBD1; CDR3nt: TGTGCCATCACCTCGGGGACAGGGGGCTCGGACACTGAAGCTTTCTTT; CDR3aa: CAITSGTGGSDTEAFF
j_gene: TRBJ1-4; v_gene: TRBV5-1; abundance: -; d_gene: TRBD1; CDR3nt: TGCGCCAGCAGCTTGGTCCCGACAGGGGTTGAAAAACTGTTTTTT; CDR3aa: CASSLVPTGVEKLFF
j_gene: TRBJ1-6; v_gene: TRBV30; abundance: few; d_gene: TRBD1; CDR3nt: TGTGCCTGGAGTGTTACTACAGGGGGCGGCTCACCCCTCCACTTT; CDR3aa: CAWSVTTGGGSPLHF
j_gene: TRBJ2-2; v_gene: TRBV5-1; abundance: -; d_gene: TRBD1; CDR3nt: TGCGCCAGCAGCAGGGGACAGGCGAACACCGGGGAGCTGTTTTTT; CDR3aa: CASSRGQANTGELFF
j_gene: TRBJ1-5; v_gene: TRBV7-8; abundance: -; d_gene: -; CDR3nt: TGTGCCAGCAGCTTAGTGCGTTGGGGCTATAGCAATCAGCCCCAGCATTTT; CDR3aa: CASSLVRWGYSNQPQHF
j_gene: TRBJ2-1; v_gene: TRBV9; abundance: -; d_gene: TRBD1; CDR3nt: TGTGCCAGCAGCGCGGGACAGGGGGCTAGAGATGAGCAGTTCTTC; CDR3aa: CASSAGQGARDEQFF
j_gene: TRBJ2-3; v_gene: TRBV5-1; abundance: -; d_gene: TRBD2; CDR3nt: TGCGCCAGCAGCCTCTGGACTAGCGGGGGTGCTAGCACAGATACGCAGTATTTT; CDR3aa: CASSLWTSGGASTDTQYF
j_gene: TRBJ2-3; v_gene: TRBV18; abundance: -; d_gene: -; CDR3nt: TGTGCCAGCTCAACTCTCACAGATACGCAGTATTTT; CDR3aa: CASSTLTDTQYF
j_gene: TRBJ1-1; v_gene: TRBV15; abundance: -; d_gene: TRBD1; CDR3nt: TGTGCCACCAGCCCTACGTACAGGGGGCGTACTGAAGCTTTCTTT; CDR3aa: CATSPTYRGRTEAFF
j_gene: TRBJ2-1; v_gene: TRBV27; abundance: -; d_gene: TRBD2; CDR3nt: TGTGCCAGCAGTTTTCGGCTAGCGGGAGGTGAGCAGTTCTTC; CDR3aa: CASSFRLAGGEQFF